This entry is about one T cell receptor (beta chain). It lacks a known antigen. No qualities accompany the bases; no much larger clone lies one base away. From the cysteine through the phenylalanine, the CDR3 covers 13 amino acids. Of the read, only the CDR3 DNA is kept; its 39 bases are in frame from base 1. CDR1 MDHEN and CDR2 SYDVKM were looked up in the germline V gene. At the junction V is shortened by 9 bases and J by 7 bases, with 18 bases in between. To demonstrate the VDJtools post-analysis software, TCR beta repertoires were profiled from the peripheral blood of 10 to 15 young patients with multiple sclerosis. Multiple sclerosis patients were children and adolescents aged about 6 to 16 years. This sample was included in a study of post-analysis software for immune sequencing data (dated by TCRdb to between 2014 and 2016). Study-level background: Disease courses on record covered relapsing-remitting, secondary progressive and progressive-relapsing multiple sclerosis, though some patients had no subtype annotation. The patient repertoires were set against eleven to twelve previously published healthy control repertoires from donors whose ages ranged from roughly 6 to 25 years. A subset of samples was prepared in parallel using single-end sample barcoding, then pooled and co-amplified after Illumina adapter ligation.

General findings and caveats noted by the study authors: Four to six TRBV segments, including TRBV5-6, TRBV5-1 and TRBV20-1, were significantly more frequent in patients than controls. The control group was slightly older than the multiple sclerosis patient group. Strong co-clustering of samples prepared in the same batch was shown by direct clustering with F measure, prompting a batch-effect correction. Compared with controls, multiple sclerosis patients had significantly lower normalized Chao1 diversity, a finding suggesting substantial peripheral T-cell clonal expansion.

The library was produced with PCR. Reads for this sample came from an Illumina HiSeq 2500. Unique molecular identifiers were incorporated into TCR beta cDNA libraries to reduce PCR and sequencing biases. Per 1 to 10 million input T cells, roughly 0.5 million cDNA molecules were obtained, such that each molecule approximated one T cell. The patient libraries were prepared and sequenced using the same protocol as the earlier healthy control dataset. Samples belonging to the same batch were prepared together, multiplexed and sequenced on a shared HiSeq lane. In the original analysis: Raw barcoded reads were processed with MIGEC, discarding single-read molecular identifier groups before consensus assembly and CDR3 extraction. Clonotype tables were post-analysed with VDJtools, normalizing diversity by down-sampling all datasets to the smallest sample size. To correct batch-related cross-sample contamination, repertoire overlap clustering matched CDR3 amino acid sequences but not nucleotide sequences. TCRdb took the public reads, trimmed them with fastp at Q25, ran MiXCR for clone calling and kept in-frame beta chains. All rows with the same CDR3 protein become a single entry with the most common DNA and genes. TCRdb, rather than the study authors, made the V and J calls. The sample table holds over 700,000 distinct CDR3 sequences, of which 25% to 30% were seen once. Roughly 0.53% of the sample is held by the ten biggest clonotypes.

This TCR derives from a girl under 18 with multiple sclerosis. Sequencing used blood. The rearranged chain carries TRBV28 and TRBJ2-5; the D gene is possibly TRBD1, with 5 bases matching. CDR3 loop: CASLGVGTWTQYF. At the DNA level, the sequence is TGTGCCAGTTTAGGGGTAGGAACCTGGACCCAGTACTTC.